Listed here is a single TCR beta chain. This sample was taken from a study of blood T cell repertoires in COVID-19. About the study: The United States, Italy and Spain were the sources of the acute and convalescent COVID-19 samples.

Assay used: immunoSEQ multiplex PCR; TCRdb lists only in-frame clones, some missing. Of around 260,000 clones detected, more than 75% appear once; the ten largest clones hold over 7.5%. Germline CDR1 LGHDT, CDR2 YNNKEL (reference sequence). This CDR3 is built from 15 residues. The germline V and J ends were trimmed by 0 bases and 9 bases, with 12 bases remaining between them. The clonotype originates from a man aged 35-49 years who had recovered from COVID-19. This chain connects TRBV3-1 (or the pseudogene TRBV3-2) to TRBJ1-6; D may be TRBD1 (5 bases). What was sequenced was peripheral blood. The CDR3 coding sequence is TGTGCCAGCAGCCAAGAGCAGGGTTTGCTTTCACCCCTCCACTTT. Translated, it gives CASSQEQGLLSPLHF.